This TCR beta chain appears in the sequencing data of a study of T cells in Graves' hyperthyroidism and ophthalmopathy. Study details: Peripheral blood was drawn at first diagnosis, prior to all treatment.

Study results and limitations: Most clonotypes expanded in the thyroid (above 0.001) were also present in blood. Model output signaled ophthalmopathy a median approximately 6.2 months ahead of onset.

The CDR3 is 16 amino acids. The V end lost 1 base, the J end lost 2 bases, and 13 bases lay between the germline ends. Germline V gene sequence: CDR1 SEHNR, CDR2 FQNEAQ (reference sequence). There are a few counts of this clonotype. The antigen is not known. TCR beta CDR3 sequences were amplified from RNA transcripts. An initial round of RT-PCR targeting the TCR CDR3 relied on the HTBI primer set. Via MiXCR, TCRdb re-called the multiplex PCR reads, giving one row per CDR3 protein. The data hold around 600,000 distinct CDR3 sequences, with over 12% observed a single time. Sequenced input: blood. V and J are TRBV7-9 and TRBJ2-3, with TRBD2 as a possible D gene (5 bases). This receptor was obtained from a young woman with Graves' ophthalmopathy. The CDR3 protein is CASSLDLARTTDTQYF. Here the CDR3 DNA reads TGTGCCAGCAGCTTAGACTTAGCGCGAACCACAGATACGCAGTATTTT.